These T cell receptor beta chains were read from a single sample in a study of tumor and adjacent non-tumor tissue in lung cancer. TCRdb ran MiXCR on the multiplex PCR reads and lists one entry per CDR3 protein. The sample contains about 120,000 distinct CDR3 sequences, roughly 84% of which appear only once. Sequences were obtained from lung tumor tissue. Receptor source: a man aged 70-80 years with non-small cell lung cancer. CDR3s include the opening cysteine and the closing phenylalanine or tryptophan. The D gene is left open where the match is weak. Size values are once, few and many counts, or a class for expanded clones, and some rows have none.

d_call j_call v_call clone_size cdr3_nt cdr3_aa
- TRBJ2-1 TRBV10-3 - TGTGCCAGCAGGGACATCTCCTACAATGAGCAGTTCTTC CASRDISYNEQFF
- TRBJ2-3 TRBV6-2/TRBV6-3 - TGTGCCAGCAGTTACCCGATGACTGTAGGCCACCAGTTTACGCAGTATTTT CASSYPMTVGHQFTQYF
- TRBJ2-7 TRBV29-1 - TGCAGCATTCTCAGAGGGCAGGCGTTGGACGAGCAGTATTTC CSILRGQALDEQYF
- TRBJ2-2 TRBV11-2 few TGTACCAGCAACCCCCTAGCGAGGGGGACCGGGGAGCTGTTTTTT CTSNPLARGTGELFF
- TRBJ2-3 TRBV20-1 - TGCAGTACTAGAGATGCTGGGGGGCTAGCAGATACGCTGTATTTT CSTRDAGGLADTLYF
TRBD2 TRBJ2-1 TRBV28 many TGTGCCAGCATCGGCAGGATCGGGACTAGCGGGGTCCAGGGTGAGCAGTTCTTC CASIGRIGTSGVQGEQFF
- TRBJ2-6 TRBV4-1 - - CASSQDVFGTGSGANVLTF
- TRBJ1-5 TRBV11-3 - TGTGCCAGCAGCTTGGGGCAGCACAATCAGCCCCAGCATTTT CASSLGQHNQPQHF
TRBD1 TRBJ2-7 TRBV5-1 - TGCGCCAGCAGCCCCCCGAGGACAGGGCCTTTCTCCTACGAGCAGTGCTTT CASSPPRTGPFSYEQCF
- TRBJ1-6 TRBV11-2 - TGTGTCAGCAGCTTAGGGGGGAGCAGAAATTCACCCCCCCACTTT CVSSLGGSRNSPPHF
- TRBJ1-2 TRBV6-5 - TGTGCCAGCAGTTACCTAACGGGACGGGCTAACTATGGGTACACCTTC CASSYLTGRANYGYTF
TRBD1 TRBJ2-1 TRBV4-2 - TGTGCCAGCAGCCAAGTAGGGGACAGTTTCTACAATGAGCAGTTCTTC CASSQVGDSFYNEQFF